The clone carrying this TCR beta chain showed up just once. Its antigen is still unknown. The PCR employed 60 Vbeta primers together with 13 Jbeta primers. The method was immunoSEQ multiplex PCR; TCRdb's version includes in-frame clones alone and lacks a portion of them. The sample consists of around 130,000 clones, approximately 80% of them appearing once. This record belongs to a study of cytomegalovirus exposure and HLA in healthy donors. Study results and caveats: Despite most TCR sequences being rare, some public TCRs occurred in many donors. Later analysis suggested links between common viral pathogens and several top significant clusters.

The CDR3 runs to 15 residues. Germline loops: CDR1 SGHRS, CDR2 YFSETQ. Trimming at V came to 2 bases and at J to 6 bases, leaving 8 bases not matched to a gene. The source of this sequence is a girl aged 2 to 9 in good health and CMV-seronegative. The chain carries TRBV5-1 and TRBJ2-3; TRBD2 aligns across 8 bases. Specimen: PBMCs. The DNA of the CDR3 is TGCGCCAGCAGCTTTCTAGCGGGCCACTCCGATACGCAGTATTTT. As protein: CASSFLAGHSDTQYF.